This section outlines one T cell receptor beta chain sequence together with its context. The clone's antigen remains unknown. No much larger clone exists at a distance of one base, and base qualities are not known. This record comes from a study of T cell changes during pregnancy in multiple sclerosis (dated by TCRdb to between 2017 and 2020). In terms of the full investigation: In women with multiple sclerosis, the researchers looked at how the T cell repertoire shifted as pregnancy progressed.

The protocol used for the library was the immunoSEQ multiplex PCR assay. Imported from immuneACCESS, the table was reduced by TCRdb to in-frame sequences with V and J called. These copies leave out some clones; in studies compared against another copy, an unresolved V gene accounts for under half, and the cause of the remainder is not known. Across this sample there are roughly 53,000 clones, with almost 95% seen only once. More than 0.35% of the sample belongs to the ten largest clones. V has 6 bases trimmed and J has 5 bases trimmed; junction bases matching no gene number 9. Based on the germline V gene, the CDR1 and CDR2 sequences are SNHLY and FYNNEI. Reading from cysteine to phenylalanine, the CDR3 counts 15 amino acids. The kept DNA is CDR3 alone, 45 bases in frame from the first base.

This sample comprised CD4+ T cells from peripheral blood mononuclear cells, obtained in the second trimester of pregnancy. The chain was built from TRBV2 and TRBJ2-5, and 10 junctional nucleotides match TRBD1. This receptor was taken from a female donor in good health, enrolled as a control in a pregnancy study. The CDR3 region has the sequence CASRETGGALETQYF. The sequence in DNA is TGTGCCAGCAGGGAGACAGGGGGCGCGTTGGAGACCCAGTACTTC.